Each of the 27 T cell receptor beta chains below was sequenced from the same sample in a study of T cells in Graves' hyperthyroidism and ophthalmopathy. Amplification of TCR beta CDR3 regions used RNA as the template. HTBI primers were used for first-round RT-PCR of the TCR CDR3. TCRdb re-derived calls from the multiplex PCR reads in MiXCR, one entry per CDR3 protein. The repertoire has 220,000 or so distinct CDR3 sequences, 16% of them found once; the top ten carry 28%. The sequenced material came from blood. These receptors all stem from a woman between 18 and 29 years old with Graves' ophthalmopathy.

There are many counts of this clonotype. The genes are TRBV3-2 and TRBJ2-7; TRBD1 was called by the table and not checked on the DNA. TRBV3-2 is a listed pseudogene. CDR3 length: 14 residues. The CDR3 region is CASSLIGGSYEQYF. The CDR3, as DNA: TGTGCCAGCAGCCTCATCGGGGGGTCCTACGAGCAGTACTTC.

This clonotype appeared a few times. This may be a read error: a much more frequent sequence differs by one nucleotide. V and J are TRBV12-3 or TRBV12-4 and TRBJ2-5; D unclear. Trimming shortened V by 6 bases and J by 4 bases, and 12 bases separated the two germline ends. The CDR3 covers 13 residues. CDR3 loop: CASSRQWPETQYF. The CDR3 DNA follows: TGTGCCAGCAGCCGGCAGTGGCCAGAGACCCAGTACTTC.

This clonotype was observed many times. The rearrangement links TRBV2 to TRBJ1-6; a weak D match, TRBD1 (5 bases). Germline V gene lookup returns CDR1 SNHLY and CDR2 FYNNEI. The CDR3 is made up of 13 amino acids. Trimming took off 4 bases at V and 11 bases at J, with 12 bases between the two ends. DNA for the CDR3: TGTGCCAGCAGTGTGGGGGGTCAAGCACCCCTCCACTTT. Translating gives CASSVGGQAPLHF.

This clonotype has a count of ten or more. The V call is TRBV7-2, the J call TRBJ1-2; D uncertain. From germline, CDR1 is SGHTA and CDR2 FQGNSA. The length of the CDR3 is 12 residues. V gave up 0 bases and J gave up 8 bases, with 7 bases separating them. The CDR3 reads CASSLAPGGYTF. The CDR3 nucleotides are TGTGCCAGCAGCTTAGCCCCGGGAGGCTACACCTTC.

Ten or more counts support this clonotype. J is TRBJ1-1 and V is TRBV20-1; 8 bases map to TRBD1. The CDR3 consists of 16 residues. V was clipped by 6 bases and J by 3 bases; unmatched bases: 15. Germline loops: CDR1 DFQATT, CDR2 SNEGSKA (reference sequence). CDR3 DNA: TGCAGTGCCGAGCAGGGGGCGCCGCCAGTGTACACTGAAGCTTTCTTT. Its protein product is CSAEQGAPPVYTEAFF.

This clonotype has a handful of counts. The rearrangement joins TRBV5-8 to TRBJ2-7, with 7 bases lining up with TRBD1. CDR3 length equals 14 residues. Germline lookup yields CDR1 SGHTS and CDR2 YDEGEE. With 0 bases clipped from V and 4 bases from J, the junction kept 4 bases outside the gene matches. The CDR3 region has the DNA TGTGCCAGCAGCTTGGGGGGACAGATTTACGAGCAGTACTTC. This codes for CASSLGGQIYEQYF.

This clonotype has a single count. The chain is built from TRBV28 and TRBJ2-7, with D tentatively TRBD1 (6 bases). With 6 bases removed from V and 1 base from J, the gap between germline ends came to 13 bases. The CDR3 consists of 14 residues. The germline V gene encodes CDR1 MDHEN and CDR2 SYDVKM. The CDR3 bases are TGTGCCAGCAGCTCCGGGACAAATTCCTACGAGCAGTACTTC. Translated, it gives CASSSGTNSYEQYF.

This rearrangement joins TRBV2 to TRBJ1-4; maybe TRBD1 (5 bases). CDR3 length: 14 amino acids. Germline values: CDR1 SNHLY, CDR2 FYNNEI. Trimming removed 3 bases at V and 8 bases at J, with 13 bases between. CDR3 residues: CASSDGRAREKLFF. CDR3 sequence (DNA): TGTGCCAGCAGTGATGGCAGGGCCCGCGAAAAACTGTTTTTT.

This clonotype was counted many times. J is TRBJ1-1 and V is TRBV6-2 or TRBV6-3, with 9 bases matching TRBD1. The germline V gene encodes CDR1 MNHEY and CDR2 SVGEGT. V trimming: 7 bases; J trimming: 4 bases; junction bases outside the gene matches: 4. The length of the CDR3 is 13 residues. DNA of the CDR3: TGTGCCAGCACCCTGACAGGGGGCACTGAAGCTTTCTTT. Its translation: CASTLTGGTEAFF.

This clonotype was observed at least ten times. The V gene is TRBV7-9, the J gene TRBJ2-7, with TRBD2 matching over 13 bases. The germline gives CDR1 SEHNR, CDR2 FQNEAQ (reference sequence). There are 17 residues in the CDR3. With V trimmed by 3 bases and J by 7 bases, 12 bases remained unmatched. In DNA, the CDR3 is TGTGCCAGCAGCTTCGGGACTAGCGGGATATCTTCATGGGAGCAGTACTTC. This encodes CASSFGTSGISSWEQYF.

This clonotype was recorded at least ten times. The J gene is TRBJ1-2, the V gene TRBV6-1; D is perhaps TRBD1 (5 bases). Germline lookup yields CDR1 MNHNS and CDR2 SASEGT. The CDR3 has 13 residues. Trimming shortened V by 7 bases and J by 2 bases, and 11 bases separated the two germline ends. CDR3 loop: CASNQAGNYGYTF. CDR3 in DNA: TGTGCCAGCAATCAGGCAGGGAACTATGGCTACACCTTC.

The chain links TRBV19 to TRBJ2-1; tentatively, D is TRBD2 (5 bases). From germline, CDR1 is LNHDA and CDR2 SQIVND (reference sequence). The CDR3 contains 17 residues. The germline V and J ends were trimmed by 8 bases and 10 bases, with 30 bases remaining between them. Written as DNA, the CDR3 is TGTGCCAGTTCAGTAATTTTCGTTCGGACTGACACAATGGAGCAGTTCTTC. Its protein is CASSVIFVRTDTMEQFF. Full variable domain (missing parts from reference TRBV19 and TRBJ2-1): DGGITQSPKYLFRKEGQNVTLSCEQNLNHDAMYWYRQDPGQGLRLIYYSQIVNDFQKGDIAEGYSVSREKKESFPLTVTSAQKNPTAFYLCASSVIFVRTDTMEQFFGPGTRLTVL.

This clonotype was counted at least ten times. This chain joins TRBV9 and TRBJ2-1; TRBD1 matches 9 bases. CDR3 size: 16 residues. Trimming cost V 0 bases and J 3 bases; bases outside gene matches: 4. Germline V gene sequence: CDR1 SGDLS, CDR2 YYNGEE. CDR3 residues: CASSVGETGGYNEQFF. Here the CDR3 DNA reads TGTGCCAGCAGCGTAGGTGAGACAGGGGGCTACAATGAGCAGTTCTTC.

This clonotype was counted ten times or more. This sequence joins TRBV27 and TRBJ2-3, with 7 nucleotides matching TRBD1. CDR1 MNHEY and CDR2 SMNVEV come from the germline V gene (reference sequence). CDR3 length equals 15 residues. After removal of 2 bases from V and 5 bases from J, the junction contained 7 bases not matched to a gene. The CDR3 region is CASSLVLPGGDTQYF. For the CDR3, the DNA is TGTGCCAGCAGTTTAGTCCTTCCAGGGGGAGATACGCAGTATTTT.

This clonotype has at least ten counts. The V and J genes are TRBV29-1 and TRBJ2-1, with 10 bases lining up with TRBD1. The germline gives CDR1 SQVTM, CDR2 ANQGSEA. Unmatched junction bases numbered 4, after V lost 6 bases and J lost 5 bases. The CDR3 sequence is 13 residues long. Here the CDR3 DNA reads TGCAGCGTAATGACAGGGGGCCACAATGAGCAGTTCTTC. Its protein is CSVMTGGHNEQFF.

This clonotype was seen at least ten times. This sequence joins TRBV6-1 and TRBJ1-1, with D perhaps TRBD1 (5 bases). Germline V gives CDR1 MNHNS, CDR2 SASEGT. There are 15 residues in the CDR3. The V end was cut by 3 bases, the J end by 2 bases, with 13 bases between. DNA of the CDR3: TGTGCCAGCAGTGACAGGGTCGCGTTCAACACTGAAGCTTTCTTT. As protein: CASSDRVAFNTEAFF.

This clonotype has only a few counts. The chain carries TRBV6-9 and TRBJ1-6, with 9 bases fitting TRBD1. The J segment lost 8 bases and the V segment lost 3 bases, leaving 8 bases of the junction unmatched. This CDR3 contains 16 residues. Germline CDR1 MNHGY, CDR2 SVAAGI. The CDR3 DNA is TGTGCCAGCAGTTACCCCGGACAGGGGCCTTATTCACCCCTCCACTTT. Translating gives CASSYPGQGPYSPLHF.

The CDR3, as DNA: TGCGCCAGCAGACGCCTCGGGGGAGAACCTAACTATGGCTACACCTTC. Protein: CASRRLGGEPNYGYTF. This chain links TRBV4-1 with TRBJ1-2; possibly TRBD1 for D (5 bases). V was trimmed by 6 bases and J by 0 bases, leaving 17 bases between them. The CDR3 totals 16 residues. Per the germline V gene, CDR1 is MGHRA and CDR2 is YSYEKL.

This clonotype was observed at least ten times. The rearrangement joins TRBV20-1 to TRBJ2-7, with TRBD1 as a possible D gene (6 bases). This CDR3 region has 15 residues. V was trimmed by 2 bases and J by 2 bases, leaving 16 bases between them. Germline V gene data show CDR1 as DFQATT and CDR2 as SNEGSKA (reference sequence). In DNA form, the CDR3 reads TGCAGTGCTAGATCCCGACAGGAACCCACCTACGAGCAGTACTTC. Amino acids: CSARSRQEPTYEQYF.

This clonotype was detected many times. V is TRBV10-3 and J is TRBJ1-2, with D perhaps matching TRBD1 (6 bases). The CDR3 loop spans 13 amino acids. Germline V gene lookup returns CDR1 ENHRY and CDR2 SYGVKD. With 10 bases removed from V and 7 bases from J, the gap between germline ends came to 19 bases. DNA for the CDR3: TGTGCCACCCAAGGGGGGGCTTTGGGTGGCTACACCTTC. Translated: CATQGGALGGYTF.

There are many counts of this clonotype. V gene TRBV2 combines with J gene TRBJ2-1; 13 nucleotides agree with TRBD2. Germline CDR1 reads SNHLY; CDR2 reads FYNNEI. Losses at the gene ends were 6 bases for V and 5 bases for J; bases not matched to a gene: 4. There are 15 residues in the CDR3. CDR3 sequence: CASREGLAGHNEQFF. The CDR3 nucleotides are TGTGCCAGCAGGGAGGGACTAGCGGGGCACAATGAGCAGTTCTTC.

This clonotype was observed many times. The CDR3 DNA reads TGTGCCAGCAGCTTGGTACCGGACTACTACGAGCAGTACTTC. It encodes CASSLVPDYYEQYF. The chain employs TRBV11-2 and TRBJ2-7; tentatively, D is TRBD2 (6 bases). V was trimmed by 3 bases and J by 3 bases, leaving 12 bases between them. CDR1 is SGHAT, CDR2 FQNNGV, per germline. The CDR3 has 14 amino acids.

This clonotype was recorded many times. CDR3 bases: TGTGCCAGCAGCCGGGACAGGGCGAATTCACCCCTCCACTTT. Amino acids: CASSRDRANSPLHF. V gene TRBV3-1 combines with J gene TRBJ1-6, with 9 bases aligning to TRBD1. Trimming removed 4 bases from V and 7 bases from J; junction bases left unmatched: 2. Germline values: CDR1 LGHDT, CDR2 YNNKEL (reference sequence). The CDR3 runs 14 residues.

The table lists this clonotype with a few counts. This chain joins TRBV5-6 and TRBJ2-7; 8 nucleotides align to TRBD2. Germline V gene data show CDR1 as SGHDT and CDR2 as YYEEEE. This CDR3 has 16 residues. Unmatched junction bases numbered 8, after V lost 0 bases and J lost 3 bases. The CDR3 is CASSLVGSGNYYEQYF. Here the CDR3 DNA reads TGTGCCAGCAGCTTGGTTGGTAGCGGGAATTACTACGAGCAGTACTTC.

The sample holds many counts of this clonotype. This chain links TRBV4-1 with TRBJ2-1; TRBD1 matches at 8 bases. The trim removed 0 bases at V and 4 bases at J, leaving 5 bases unmatched. CDR3 length: 16 amino acids. The V gene's germline CDR1 is MGHRA and CDR2 YSYEKL. The CDR3 nucleotides read TGCGCCAGCAGCCAAGAGAGCCAGGGGGCTTACAATGAGCAGTTCTTC. It is translated as CASSQESQGAYNEQFF.

This clonotype was seen many times. The V and J genes are TRBV29-1 and TRBJ1-2, with D tentatively TRBD1 (6 bases). This CDR3 contains 14 residues. Germline V gives CDR1 SQVTM, CDR2 ANQGSEA. V dropped 7 bases and J dropped 1 base, with 16 bases sitting between them. The CDR3 sequence: CSGGGGRHNYGYTF. DNA for the CDR3: TGCAGCGGCGGCGGGGGCAGACATAACTATGGCTACACCTTC. The variable domain in full, completed from reference TRBV29-1 and TRBJ1-2, reads SAVISQKPSRDICQRGTSLTIQCQVDSQVTMMFWYRQQPGQSLTLIATANQGSEATYESGFVIDKFPISRPNLTFSTLTVSNMSPEDSSIYLCSGGGGRHNYGYTFGSGTRLTVV.

This clonotype was observed at least ten times. This chain uses TRBV29-1 with TRBJ1-2; D is undetermined. This CDR3 comprises 13 residues. V shed 3 bases and J shed 1 base, with 9 bases lying between them. Germline CDR1 SQVTM, CDR2 ANQGSEA. CDR3 in DNA: TGCAGCGTTGACAACGGGAGTAACTATGGCTACACCTTC. Its protein is CSVDNGSNYGYTF.